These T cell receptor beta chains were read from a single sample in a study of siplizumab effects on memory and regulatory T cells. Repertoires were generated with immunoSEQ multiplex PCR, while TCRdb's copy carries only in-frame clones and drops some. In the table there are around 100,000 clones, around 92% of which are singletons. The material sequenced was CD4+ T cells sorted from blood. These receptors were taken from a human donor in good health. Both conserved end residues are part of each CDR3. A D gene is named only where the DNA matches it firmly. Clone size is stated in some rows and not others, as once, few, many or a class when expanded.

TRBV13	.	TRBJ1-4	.	CASSVRTDEKLFF	TGTGCCAGCAGCGTGCGGACTGATGAAAAACTGTTTTTT
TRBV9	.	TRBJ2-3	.	CASSNLPLERDTQYF	TGTGCCAGCAGCAACCTCCCTCTCGAGAGGGATACGCAGTATTTT
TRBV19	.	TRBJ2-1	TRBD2	CASSITGLAGGLSSYNEQFF	TGTGCCAGTAGTATAACAGGGCTAGCGGGGGGGCTTAGCTCCTACAATGAGCAGTTCTTC
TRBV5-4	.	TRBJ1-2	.	CASSPTPGGGYTF	TGTGCCAGCAGCCCGACCCCCGGGGGGGGCTACACCTTC
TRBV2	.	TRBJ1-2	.	CASSERRTDGDGYTF	TGTGCCAGCAGTGAAAGGCGGACAGACGGGGATGGCTACACCTTC
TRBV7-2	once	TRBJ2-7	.	CASSLLGHTSPTYEQYF	TGTGCCAGCAGCTTACTCGGCCACACTAGTCCGACGTACGAGCAGTACTTC
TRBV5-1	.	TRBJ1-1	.	CASSLVSTNTEAFF	TGCGCCAGCAGCTTGGTCTCAACTAACACTGAAGCTTTCTTT
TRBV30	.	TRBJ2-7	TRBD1	CAWSAGTGILEQYF	TGTGCCTGGAGCGCCGGGACAGGGATTTTGGAGCAGTACTTC
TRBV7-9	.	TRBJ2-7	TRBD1	CASSLVVGQNYEQYF	TGTGCCAGCAGCTTAGTTGTGGGACAGAACTACGAGCAGTACTTC
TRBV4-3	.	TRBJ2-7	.	CASSQDRGSFDEQYF	TGCGCCAGCAGCCAAGATCGTGGGAGTTTCGACGAGCAGTACTTC
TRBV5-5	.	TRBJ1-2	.	CASSLSSGDGYTF	TGTGCCAGCAGCTTGTCGTCAGGGGATGGCTACACCTTC
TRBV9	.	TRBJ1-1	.	CASSFNGQNTEAFF	TGTGCCAGCAGTTTCAATGGACAGAACACTGAAGCTTTCTTT
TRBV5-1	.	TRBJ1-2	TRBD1	CASSLGDRVAGYTF	TGCGCCAGCAGCTTGGGGGACAGGGTGGCTGGCTACACCTTC
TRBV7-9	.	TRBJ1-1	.	CASSLGRGGTEAFF	TGTGCCAGCAGCTTAGGTCGGGGCGGGACTGAAGCTTTCTTT
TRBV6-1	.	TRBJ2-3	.	CASSEVTTGITQYF	TGTGCCAGCAGTGAAGTAACCACAGGGATCACGCAGTATTTT
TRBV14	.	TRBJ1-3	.	CASSQGQLTGNTIYF	TGTGCCAGCAGCCAAGGACAGCTCACTGGAAACACCATATATTTT
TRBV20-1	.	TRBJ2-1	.	CSARQSNEQFF	TGCAGTGCTAGGCAGTCTAATGAGCAGTTCTTC
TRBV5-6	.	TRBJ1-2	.	CASSQRELYGYTF	TGTGCCAGCAGCCAAAGAGAACTGTATGGCTACACCTTC
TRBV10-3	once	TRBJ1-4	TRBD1	CAISPSPGQGEKLFF	TGTGCCATCAGTCCCAGCCCGGGACAGGGGGAAAAACTGTTTTTT
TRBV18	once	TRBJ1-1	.	CASSPQGVGTEAFF	TGTGCCAGCTCACCACAGGGGGTGGGAACTGAAGCTTTCTTT
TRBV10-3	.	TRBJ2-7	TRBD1	CATKGGQKRPSYEQYF	TGTGCCACCAAAGGGGGACAGAAGAGGCCTTCCTACGAGCAGTACTTC
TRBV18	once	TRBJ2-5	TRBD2	CASSSGLAETQYF	TGTGCCAGCTCATCCGGACTAGCGGAGACCCAGTACTTC
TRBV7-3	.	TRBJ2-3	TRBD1	CASSRRQGTVTDTQYF	TGTGCCAGCAGCAGGCGACAGGGTACCGTCACAGATACGCAGTATTTT
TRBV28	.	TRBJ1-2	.	CASSLLSAENYGYTF	TGTGCCAGCAGTTTACTCTCAGCAGAAAACTATGGCTACACCTTC
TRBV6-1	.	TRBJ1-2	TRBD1	CAGEVITGGNYGYTF	TGTGCCGGAGAAGTCATCACAGGGGGCAACTATGGCTACACCTTC
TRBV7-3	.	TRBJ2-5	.	CASSLLSGETQYF	TGTGCCAGCAGCTTGTTATCCGGGGAGACCCAGTACTTC
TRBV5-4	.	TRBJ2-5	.	CASSLGGTSQETQYF	TGTGCCAGCAGCTTGGGGGGCACTTCCCAAGAGACCCAGTACTTC
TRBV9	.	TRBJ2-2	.	CASSRRNTGELFF	TGTGCCAGCAGTAGAAGGAACACCGGGGAGCTGTTTTTT
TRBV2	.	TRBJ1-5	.	CASRQSGNQPQHF	TGTGCCAGCAGACAGAGTGGGAATCAGCCCCAGCATTTT
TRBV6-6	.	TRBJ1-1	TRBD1	CARPRGSREAFF	TGTGCCAGACCCAGGGGGAGCCGTGAAGCTTTCTTT
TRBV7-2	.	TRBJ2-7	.	CASSPSSSNRDEQYF	TGTGCCAGCAGCCCCAGTTCAAGTAATCGGGACGAGCAGTACTTC